The 9 T cell receptor beta chains reported below all come from one sample, sequenced in a study of blood T cell repertoires in COVID-19. Assay used: immunoSEQ multiplex PCR; TCRdb lists only in-frame clones, some missing. The sample has approximately 250,000 clones, 91% seen once; the top ten hold less than 3.5%. Sequencing was done on a sample of PBMCs or T cells enriched from blood (not recorded which). Every receptor here comes from a middle-aged man who had been exposed to COVID-19.

The genes are TRBV30 and TRBJ1-5; unclear D gene. The CDR3 sequence is 13 residues long. Germline V gene data show CDR1 as GTSNPN and CDR2 as SVGIG (reference sequence). V was trimmed by 2 bases and J by 5 bases, leaving 10 bases between them. The CDR3 nucleotides read TGTGCCTGGAGTAAAAACCCGGATCAGCCCCAGCATTTT. Its translation: CAWSKNPDQPQHF.

CDR3 loop: CASSRAQPQHF. CDR3 nucleotides: TGTGCCAGCAGCCGCGCGCAGCCCCAGCATTTT. This chain links TRBV6-5 with TRBJ1-5; D call uncertain. Trimming pared 6 bases from V and 7 bases from J, leaving 7 bases between. From germline, CDR1 is MNHEY and CDR2 SVGAGI. The CDR3 is 11 residues long.

The rearrangement joins TRBV9 to TRBJ1-4, with D unclear. The V gene's germline CDR1 is SGDLS and CDR2 YYNGEE. CDR3 length equals 15 residues. V dropped 0 bases and J dropped 0 bases, with 6 bases sitting between them. In DNA form, the CDR3 reads TGTGCCAGCAGCGTAGGTACAGCAACTAATGAAAAACTGTTTTTT. As protein: CASSVGTATNEKLFF.

The chain carries TRBV12-3 or TRBV12-4 and TRBJ2-3; D is perhaps TRBD2 (5 bases). The CDR3 runs 13 residues. Trimming took 4 bases from V and 7 from J, leaving 12 bases between them. CDR3 coding DNA: TGTGCCAGCAGTTGGGTTACGGGGAATACGCAGTATTTT. Protein: CASSWVTGNTQYF.

The rearrangement links TRBV27 to TRBJ2-3, with 7 bases aligning to TRBD2. V trimming: 6 bases; J trimming: 4 bases; junction bases outside the gene matches: 13. This CDR3 has 16 amino acids. CDR1 and CDR2 (germline): MNHEY, SMNVEV (reference sequence). The CDR3 region has the DNA TGTGCCAGCAGAAAAGCGGGGCCGGTGGGCCCAGATACGCAGTATTTT. This encodes CASRKAGPVGPDTQYF.

The CDR3 nucleotides read TGTGCCAGCAGTCCCCAGGGGCTACTAGACGAGCAGTACTTC. Amino acids: CASSPQGLLDEQYF. The V and J genes are TRBV6-5 and TRBJ2-7; D is possibly TRBD1 (6 bases). Trimming stripped 5 bases from V and 5 bases from J, with 16 bases between. Germline lookup yields CDR1 MNHEY and CDR2 SVGAGI. The CDR3 has 14 residues.

The gene calls are TRBV5-1 and TRBJ2-1, with D possibly matching TRBD1 (6 bases). Germline V gene data show CDR1 as SGHRS and CDR2 as YFSETQ. The CDR3 has 15 amino acids. Trimming stripped 3 bases from V and 0 bases from J, with 10 bases between. The CDR3 protein is CASSSDSYSYNEQFF. As DNA, the CDR3 is TGCGCCAGCAGCTCGGACAGTTACTCCTACAATGAGCAGTTCTTC.

A few counts support this clone. The chain joins TRBV18 to TRBJ2-7, with 7 bases fitting TRBD2. Germline CDR1 reads KGHSH; CDR2 reads LQKENI. Losses at the gene ends were 2 bases for V and 5 bases for J; bases not matched to a gene: 12. CDR3 length: 16 amino acids. The CDR3 is CASSPGGVLGLDEQYF. The DNA of the CDR3 is TGTGCCAGCTCACCAGGGGGAGTTCTTGGACTAGACGAGCAGTACTTC.

On this clone: Other nucleotide sequences in the sample specify the same CDR3. The chain links TRBV9 to TRBJ2-3, with D possibly TRBD2 on 6 matching bases. Germline V gene sequence: CDR1 SGDLS, CDR2 YYNGEE. The CDR3 length is 15 residues. The V end lost 0 bases, the J end lost 1 base, and 9 bases lay between the germline ends. The CDR3: CASSVGASGTDTQYF. Written as DNA, the CDR3 is TGTGCCAGCAGCGTAGGGGCTAGCGGCACAGATACGCAGTATTTT.